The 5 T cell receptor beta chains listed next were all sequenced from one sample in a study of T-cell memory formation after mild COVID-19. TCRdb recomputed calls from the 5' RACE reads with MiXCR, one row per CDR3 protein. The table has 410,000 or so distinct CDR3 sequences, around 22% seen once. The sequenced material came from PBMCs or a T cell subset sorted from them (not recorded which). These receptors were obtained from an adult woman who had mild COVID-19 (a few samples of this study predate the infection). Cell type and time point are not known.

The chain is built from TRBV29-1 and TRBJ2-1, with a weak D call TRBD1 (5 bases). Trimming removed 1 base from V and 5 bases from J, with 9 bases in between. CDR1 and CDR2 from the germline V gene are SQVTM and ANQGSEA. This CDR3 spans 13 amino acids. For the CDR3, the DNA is TGCAGCGTTGAAGCAGGGTTAAACAATGAGCAGTTCTTC. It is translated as CSVEAGLNNEQFF.

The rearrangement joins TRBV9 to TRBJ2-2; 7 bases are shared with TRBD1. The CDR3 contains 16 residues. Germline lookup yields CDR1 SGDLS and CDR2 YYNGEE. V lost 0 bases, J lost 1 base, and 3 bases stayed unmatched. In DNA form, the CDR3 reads TGTGCCAGCAGCGTAGGTAGGACAGGGAACACCGGGGAGCTGTTTTTT. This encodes CASSVGRTGNTGELFF.

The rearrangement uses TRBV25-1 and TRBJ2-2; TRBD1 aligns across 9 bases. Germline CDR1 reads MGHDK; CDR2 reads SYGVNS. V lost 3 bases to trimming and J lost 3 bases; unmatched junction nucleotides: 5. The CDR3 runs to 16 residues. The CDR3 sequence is CASSERTGVDTGELFF. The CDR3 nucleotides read TGTGCCAGCAGTGAGAGGACAGGGGTCGACACCGGGGAGCTGTTTTTT.

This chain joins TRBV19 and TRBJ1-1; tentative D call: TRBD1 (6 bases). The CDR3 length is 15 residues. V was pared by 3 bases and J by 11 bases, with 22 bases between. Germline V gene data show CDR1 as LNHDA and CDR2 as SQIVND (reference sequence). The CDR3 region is CASSIGDTNTPAAFF. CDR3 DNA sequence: TGTGCCAGTAGTATCGGGGACACTAACACCCCTGCGGCTTTCTTT.

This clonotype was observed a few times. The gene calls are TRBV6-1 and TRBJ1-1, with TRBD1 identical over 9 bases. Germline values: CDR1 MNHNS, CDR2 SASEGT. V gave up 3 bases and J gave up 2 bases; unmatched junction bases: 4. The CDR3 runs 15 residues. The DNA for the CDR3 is TGTGCCAGCAGTGACCAGGACAGGGGAAACACTGAAGCTTTCTTT. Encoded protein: CASSDQDRGNTEAFF.